The 22 T cell receptor beta chains in this list originate from one sample, sequenced in a study of cytomegalovirus exposure and HLA in healthy donors. The PCR employed 60 Vbeta primers together with 13 Jbeta primers. Clones were sequenced by immunoSEQ multiplex PCR, and TCRdb holds only the in-frame ones, with some missing. This table holds 110,000 or so clones, 70% to 80% found once. Sequencing input: PBMCs. All receptors derive from a woman aged 40 to 50 in good health and CMV-seropositive.

The genes are TRBV19 and TRBJ1-5, with 9 positions matching TRBD1. Germline CDR1 and CDR2: LNHDA and SQIVND (reference sequence). J was trimmed by 0 bases and V by 1 base; bases with no gene match: 4. CDR3 size: 17 residues. The DNA for the CDR3 is TGTGCCAGTAGTATAGCGGGGACAGGGTATAGCAATCAGCCCCAGCATTTT. It is translated as CASSIAGTGYSNQPQHF.

The J gene is TRBJ2-7, the V gene TRBV6-5; possibly TRBD1 for D (5 bases). V lost 6 bases to trimming and J lost 3 bases, with 18 bases between them. Germline V gene data show CDR1 as MNHEY and CDR2 as SVGAGI. The CDR3 sequence is 15 residues long. Here the CDR3 reads CASSTDRASIYEQYF. The CDR3 DNA reads as TGTGCCAGCAGCACCGACAGAGCCTCGATCTACGAGCAGTACTTC.

The chain uses TRBV27 and TRBJ2-7; D may be TRBD1 (5 bases). Germline CDR1 and CDR2: MNHEY and SMNVEV (reference sequence). The CDR3 spans 13 residues. The V end lost 2 bases, the J end lost 5 bases, and 10 bases lay between the germline ends. The CDR3 DNA reads TGTGCCAGCAGTTTACAAGGGGCCCACGAGCAGTACTTC. Amino acid sequence: CASSLQGAHEQYF.

This clone was counted between two and nine times. This rearrangement joins TRBV7-2 to TRBJ2-7, with 9 bases matching TRBD1. The CDR3 loop spans 16 amino acids. Germline loops: CDR1 SGHTA, CDR2 FQGNSA. V trimming: 3 bases; J trimming: 4 bases; junction bases outside the gene matches: 10. CDR3 sequence: CASSFLGTGFWYEQYF. The CDR3, as DNA: TGTGCCAGCAGCTTCTTAGGGACAGGGTTTTGGTACGAGCAGTACTTC.

This rearrangement joins TRBV5-1 to TRBJ1-1; D is ambiguous. The germline CDR1 and CDR2 sequences are SGHRS and YFSETQ. The length of the CDR3 is 15 residues. Deletions cut 1 base from V and 3 bases from J, with 13 bases between. Written as DNA, the CDR3 is TGCGCCAGCAGCTTGTCTGAGGGTGGGTACACTGAAGCTTTCTTT. The encoded protein is CASSLSEGGYTEAFF.

V is TRBV2 and J is TRBJ2-1; D not certain. Germline lookup yields CDR1 SNHLY and CDR2 FYNNEI. This CDR3 is 11 amino acids long. V gave up 4 bases and J gave up 12 bases, with 10 bases separating them. For the CDR3, the DNA is TGTGCCAGCAGTGTATTCCCAGGGCAGTTCTTC. Translating it yields CASSVFPGQFF.

The V gene is TRBV19, the J gene TRBJ2-1; D unclear. CDR1 and CDR2 (germline): LNHDA, SQIVND (reference sequence). V was pared by 4 bases and J by 10 bases, with 8 bases between. The CDR3 is made up of 11 amino acids. In DNA, the CDR3 is TGTGCCAGTAGTAACCGGGTCGAGCAGTTCTTC. Protein product: CASSNRVEQFF.

V and J are TRBV5-1 and TRBJ2-2; 12 bases agree with TRBD1. V lost 3 bases, J lost 4 bases, and 7 bases stayed unmatched. The CDR3 runs to 17 residues. Germline V gene lookup returns CDR1 SGHRS and CDR2 YFSETQ. The CDR3 here is CASSSPGQGAGTGELFF. DNA for the CDR3: TGCGCCAGCAGCTCCCCGGGACAGGGGGCAGGCACCGGGGAGCTGTTTTTT. The full variable domain, rest sourced from reference TRBV5-1 and TRBJ2-2, is KAGVTQTPRYLIKTRGQQVTLSCSPISGHRSVSWYQQTPGQGLQFLFEYFSETQRNKGNFPGRFSGRQFSNSRSEMNVSTLELGDSALYLCASSSPGQGAGTGELFFGEGSRLTVL.

The chain couples TRBV7-9 to TRBJ1-6; 12 nucleotides line up with TRBD1. With 5 bases clipped from V and 7 bases from J, the junction kept 6 bases outside the gene matches. Germline V lookup: CDR1 SEHNR, CDR2 FQNEAQ (reference sequence). The CDR3 has 16 residues. DNA of the CDR3: TGTGCCAGCAGCCCGGGACAGGGGGCTGGAAATTCACCCCTCCACTTT. This encodes CASSPGQGAGNSPLHF.

The chain links TRBV7-2 to TRBJ2-7; the D gene is possibly TRBD2 (6 bases). Germline-derived CDR1 and CDR2 are SGHTA and FQGNSA. V was cut by 5 bases and J by 3 bases, with 14 bases left in between. The CDR3 extends over 14 amino acids. The CDR3 DNA reads TGTGCCAGCAGCGCGGGTAGCGGATACTACGAGCAGTACTTC. The encoded protein is CASSAGSGYYEQYF.

V and J are TRBV7-7 and TRBJ2-3; D might be TRBD2 (6 bases). CDR1 and CDR2 from the germline V gene are SSHAT and FNYEAQ (reference sequence). The CDR3 runs to 14 residues. The ends were cut back, 1 base at V and 3 bases at J, with 8 bases in the middle. In nucleotides, the CDR3 is TGTGCCAGCAGCTTAGGGGGGAGGACAGATACGCAGTATTTT. Translation: CASSLGGRTDTQYF.

This clone occurred a few times. The chain uses TRBV30 and TRBJ1-5; maybe TRBD1 (6 bases). The ends were cut back, 0 bases at V and 4 bases at J, with 13 bases in the middle. The germline V gene encodes CDR1 GTSNPN and CDR2 SVGIG (reference sequence). The CDR3 length is 15 residues. The CDR3 region is CAWSVRGSLNQPQHF. The CDR3 DNA sequence: TGTGCCTGGAGTGTTAGGGGGAGCCTTAATCAGCCCCAGCATTTT.

The rearrangement links TRBV30 to TRBJ2-5, with unresolved D. This CDR3 comprises 13 residues. Germline V CDR1 and CDR2: GTSNPN, SVGIG (reference sequence). The V end was cut by 0 bases, the J end by 4 bases, with 9 bases between. The CDR3, as DNA: TGTGCCTGGAGTGTATATTACACAGAGACCCAGTACTTC. This gives the protein CAWSVYYTETQYF. Looking up the rest from reference TRBV30 and TRBJ2-5 gives the full variable domain: SQTIHQWPATLVQPVGSPLSLECTVEGTSNPNLYWYRQAAGRGLQLLFYSVGIGQISSEVPQNLSASRPQDRQFILSSKKLLLSDSGFYLCAWSVYYTETQYFGPGTRLLVL.

The chain carries TRBV7-2 and TRBJ1-3; 8 nucleotides line up with TRBD1. Losses at the gene ends were 6 bases for V and 4 bases for J; bases not matched to a gene: 8. Germline V gives CDR1 SGHTA, CDR2 FQGNSA. CDR3 length equals 15 residues. The CDR3 nucleotides are TGTGCCAGCAGACAAGACAGGGGAAGAGGAAACACCATATATTTT. It encodes CASRQDRGRGNTIYF.

In its sample, this clone was seen a few times. The chain links TRBV5-1 to TRBJ2-7; D not certain. This CDR3 is 13 amino acids long. V lost 4 bases, J lost 3 bases, and 11 bases lay in between. CDR1 is SGHRS and CDR2 is YFSETQ in the germline V gene. CDR3 sequence: CASSLTTNYEQYF. The DNA of the CDR3 is TGCGCCAGCAGCCTCACAACGAACTACGAGCAGTACTTC.

The V call is TRBV5-6, the J call TRBJ2-5; D remains ambiguous. In germline, CDR1 is SGHDT, CDR2 YYEEEE. This CDR3 spans 13 amino acids. The V end lost 3 bases, the J end lost 1 base, and 7 bases lay between the germline ends. The CDR3 reads CASSSTRQETQYF. CDR3 bases: TGTGCCAGCAGCTCGACTCGCCAAGAGACCCAGTACTTC.

The genes are TRBV5-4 and TRBJ2-2, with D tentatively TRBD2 (5 bases). Germline V CDR1 and CDR2: SGHNT, YYREEE (reference sequence). The CDR3 is 17 amino acids. V was shortened by 2 bases and J by 0 bases, with 14 bases between the two germline ends. The CDR3 nucleotides are TGTGCCAGCAGCTTTAGCCTAGCAGATACGAACACCGGGGAGCTGTTTTTT. This gives the protein CASSFSLADTNTGELFF.

V and J are TRBV5-4 and TRBJ1-1; D uncertain. This CDR3 comprises 15 residues. Germline V lookup: CDR1 SGHNT, CDR2 YYREEE (reference sequence). V lost 2 bases and J lost 5, with 16 bases in between. CDR3 nucleotide sequence: TGTGCCAGCAGCTTACGGAGCTCATTTAGGACTGAAGCTTTCTTT. It translates to CASSLRSSFRTEAFF.

The CDR3 loop reads CASSRAGWSSYEQYF. The CDR3 DNA reads as TGTGCCAGCAGTCGAGCGGGGTGGTCGTCCTACGAGCAGTACTTC. The gene calls are TRBV6-5 and TRBJ2-7; the match to TRBD2 covers 7 bases. The germline V gene has CDR1 MNHEY and CDR2 SVGAGI. The CDR3 covers 15 residues. With V trimmed by 5 bases and J by 1 base, 8 bases remained unmatched.

The V gene is TRBV5-4, the J gene TRBJ2-1, with TRBD2 matching 11 bases. Germline-derived CDR1 and CDR2 are SGHNT and YYREEE (reference sequence). CDR3 length: 18 amino acids. V lost 2 bases to trimming and J lost 4 bases; unmatched junction nucleotides: 11. This chain's CDR3 is CASSFWSYSGGAYNEQFF. DNA for the CDR3: TGTGCCAGCAGCTTCTGGTCCTATAGCGGGGGGGCATACAATGAGCAGTTCTTC.

The chain couples TRBV2 to TRBJ2-5, with a possible D match to TRBD1 (7 bases). Trimming stripped 6 bases from V and 5 bases from J, with 19 bases between. Germline V gene sequence: CDR1 SNHLY, CDR2 FYNNEI. The CDR3 consists of 15 residues. CDR3 loop: CASRGRTGYGETQYF. The DNA of the CDR3 is TGTGCCAGCAGGGGGAGGACAGGCTACGGGGAGACCCAGTACTTC. The full variable domain, its missing parts supplied by reference TRBV2 and TRBJ2-5, is EPEVTQTPSHQVTQMGQEVILRCVPISNHLYFYWYRQILGQKVEFLVSFYNNEISEKSEIFDDQFSVERPDGSNFTLKIRSTKLEDSAMYFCASRGRTGYGETQYFGPGTRLLVL.

The rearrangement uses TRBV10-2 and TRBJ2-1; the D gene is possibly TRBD2 (5 bases). The CDR3 is made up of 13 amino acids. Trimming removed 8 bases at V and 8 bases at J, with 16 bases between. Germline CDR1 reads WSHSY; CDR2 reads SAAADI. The CDR3 DNA reads as TGCGCCAGCCGCGTAGCGAATAGCGATGAGCAGTTCTTC. Translation: CASRVANSDEQFF.